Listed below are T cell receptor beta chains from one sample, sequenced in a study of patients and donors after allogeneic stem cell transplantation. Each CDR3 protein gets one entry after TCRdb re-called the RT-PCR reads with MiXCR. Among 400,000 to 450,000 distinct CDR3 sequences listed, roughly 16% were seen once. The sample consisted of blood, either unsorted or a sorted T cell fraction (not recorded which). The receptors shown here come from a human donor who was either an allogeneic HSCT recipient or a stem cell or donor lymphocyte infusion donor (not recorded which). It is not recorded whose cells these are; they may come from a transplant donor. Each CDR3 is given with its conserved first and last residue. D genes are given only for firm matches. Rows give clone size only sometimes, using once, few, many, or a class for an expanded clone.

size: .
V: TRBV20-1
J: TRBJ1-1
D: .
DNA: TGCAGTGCTAGGGTACAGGGTACGAACACTGAAGCTTTCTTT
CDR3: CSARVQGTNTEAFF

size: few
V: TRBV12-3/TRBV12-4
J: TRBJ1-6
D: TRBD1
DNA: TGTGCCAGCGGGTTGCGACAGGGTACTTCACCCCTCCACTTT
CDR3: CASGLRQGTSPLHF

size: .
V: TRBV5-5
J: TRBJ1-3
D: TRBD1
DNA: TGTGCCAGCAGCTTGGAGCTCCAGGGGGCTGGAAACACCATATATTTT
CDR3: CASSLELQGAGNTIYF

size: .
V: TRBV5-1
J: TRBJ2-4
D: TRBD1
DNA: TGCGCCAGCAGCCCGGGACAGGGATTTAACATTCAGTACTTC
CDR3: CASSPGQGFNIQYF

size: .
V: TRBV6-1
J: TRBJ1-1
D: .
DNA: TGTGCCAGCAGTGAAGGTAGTGGGGCGCCCTACACTGAAGCTTTCTTT
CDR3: CASSEGSGAPYTEAFF

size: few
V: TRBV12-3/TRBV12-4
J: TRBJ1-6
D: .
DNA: TGTGCCAGCAGTTGGGAAGGGGACCGCAATTCACCCCTCCACTTT
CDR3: CASSWEGDRNSPLHF

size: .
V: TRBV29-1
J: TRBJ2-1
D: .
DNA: TGCAGCGTTCGGGATCCCAGCTCCTACAATGAGCAGTTCTTC
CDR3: CSVRDPSSYNEQFF

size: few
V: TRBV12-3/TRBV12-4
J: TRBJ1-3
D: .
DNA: TGTGCCAGCAGTTTAGCATTCCCCTCTGGAAACACCATATATTTT
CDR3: CASSLAFPSGNTIYF

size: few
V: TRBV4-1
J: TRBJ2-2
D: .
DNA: TGCGCCAGCAGCCAAAGTTCTGTTGCCCGGCGCACCGGGGAGCTGTTTTTT
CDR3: CASSQSSVARRTGELFF

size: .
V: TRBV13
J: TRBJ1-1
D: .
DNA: TGTGCCAGCAGCTTAGATTCAGGGGTGGCTTTCTTT
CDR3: CASSLDSGVAFF

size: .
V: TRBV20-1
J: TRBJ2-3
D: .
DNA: TGCAGTGCTAGAAATGTCGCGGGTGTGCAGTATTTT
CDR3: CSARNVAGVQYF

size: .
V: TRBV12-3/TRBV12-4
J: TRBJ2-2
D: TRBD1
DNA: TGTGCCAGCAGCCCGGGACAGACAATCAACACCGGGGAGCTGTTTTTT
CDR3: CASSPGQTINTGELFF

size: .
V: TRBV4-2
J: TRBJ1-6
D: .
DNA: TGTGCCAGCAGCCAAGGACAGGAAAATTCACCCCTCCACTTT
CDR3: CASSQGQENSPLHF

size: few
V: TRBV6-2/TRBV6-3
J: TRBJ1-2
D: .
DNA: TGTGCCAGCAGTAGGGGTAACGGGGACGGCTACACCTTC
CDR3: CASSRGNGDGYTF